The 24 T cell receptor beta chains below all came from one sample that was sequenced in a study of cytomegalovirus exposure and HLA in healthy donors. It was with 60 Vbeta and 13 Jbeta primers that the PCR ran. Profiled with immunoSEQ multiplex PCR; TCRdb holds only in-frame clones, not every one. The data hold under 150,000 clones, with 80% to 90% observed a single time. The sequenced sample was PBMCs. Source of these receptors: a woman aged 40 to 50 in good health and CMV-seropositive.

This CDR3 reads CASSQDRGLGNTIYF. The DNA of the CDR3 is TGTGCCAGCAGCCAAGACCGAGGGTTAGGAAACACCATATATTTT. This chain uses TRBV5-4 with TRBJ1-3, with D unresolved. The CDR3 consists of 15 residues. CDR1 SGHNT and CDR2 YYREEE come from the germline V gene (reference sequence). V was shortened by 4 bases and J by 4 bases, with 15 bases between the two germline ends.

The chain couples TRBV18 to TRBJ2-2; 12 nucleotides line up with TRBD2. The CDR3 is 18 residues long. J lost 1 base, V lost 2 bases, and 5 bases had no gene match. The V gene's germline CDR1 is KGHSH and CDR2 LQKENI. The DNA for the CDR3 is TGTGCCAGCTCACCAACCCTAGCGGGAGGGTTGAACACCGGGGAGCTGTTTTTT. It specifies CASSPTLAGGLNTGELFF.

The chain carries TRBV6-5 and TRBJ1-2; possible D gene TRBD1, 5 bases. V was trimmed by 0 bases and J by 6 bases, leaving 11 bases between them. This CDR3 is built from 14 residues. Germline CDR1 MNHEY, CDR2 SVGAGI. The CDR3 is CASSYSTGVDGYTF. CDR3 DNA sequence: TGTGCCAGCAGTTACTCAACGGGGGTCGATGGCTACACCTTC.

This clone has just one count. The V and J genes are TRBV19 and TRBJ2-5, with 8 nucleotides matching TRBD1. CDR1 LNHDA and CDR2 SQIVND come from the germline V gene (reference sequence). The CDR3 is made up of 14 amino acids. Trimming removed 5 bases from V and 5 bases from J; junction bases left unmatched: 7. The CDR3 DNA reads TGTGCCAGTAGTCTTAGGACAGGGCACGAGACCCAGTACTTC. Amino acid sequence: CASSLRTGHETQYF.

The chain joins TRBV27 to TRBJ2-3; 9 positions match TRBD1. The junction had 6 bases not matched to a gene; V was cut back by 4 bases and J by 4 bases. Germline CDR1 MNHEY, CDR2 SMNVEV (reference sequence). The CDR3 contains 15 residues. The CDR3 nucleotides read TGTGCCAGCAGTTCCCGGGACAGGGAGGCAGATACGCAGTATTTT. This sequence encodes CASSSRDREADTQYF.

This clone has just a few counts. The CDR3 protein is CASSSQAGGHTGELFF. CDR3 sequence (DNA): TGCGCCAGCAGCTCACAAGCGGGAGGACACACCGGGGAGCTGTTTTTT. The chain is built from TRBV5-1 and TRBJ2-2; 9 bases line up with TRBD2. Germline loops: CDR1 SGHRS, CDR2 YFSETQ. This CDR3 is built from 16 residues. Trimming cost V 3 bases and J 3 bases; bases outside gene matches: 6.

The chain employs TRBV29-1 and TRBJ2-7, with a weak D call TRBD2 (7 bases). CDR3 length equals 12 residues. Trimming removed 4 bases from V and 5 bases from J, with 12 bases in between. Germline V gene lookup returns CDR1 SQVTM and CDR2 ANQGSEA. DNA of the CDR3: TGCAGCGTTGCGGGGGGCGCCGACGAGCAGTACTTC. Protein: CSVAGGADEQYF.

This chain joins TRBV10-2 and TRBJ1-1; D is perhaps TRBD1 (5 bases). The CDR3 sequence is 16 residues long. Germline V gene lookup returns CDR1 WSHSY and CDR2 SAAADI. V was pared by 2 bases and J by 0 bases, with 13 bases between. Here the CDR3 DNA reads TGCGCCAGCAGTGAGGCCTTCGGGGGACTGAACACTGAAGCTTTCTTT. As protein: CASSEAFGGLNTEAFF.

This CDR3 is CASSEGGRGLYGYTF. The CDR3 DNA reads as TGCGCCAGCAGCGAAGGGGGAAGGGGCCTCTATGGCTACACCTTC. The chain joins TRBV5-1 to TRBJ1-2, with a weak D call TRBD1 (6 bases). The germline V and J ends were trimmed by 4 bases and 4 bases, with 17 bases remaining between them. Germline V lookup: CDR1 SGHRS, CDR2 YFSETQ. This CDR3 is built from 15 residues.

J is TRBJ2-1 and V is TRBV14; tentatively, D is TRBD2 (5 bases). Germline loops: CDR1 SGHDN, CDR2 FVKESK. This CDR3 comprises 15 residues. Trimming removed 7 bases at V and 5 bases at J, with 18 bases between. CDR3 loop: CASTPRSGSNNEQFF. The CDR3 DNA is TGTGCCAGCACCCCTAGATCGGGGTCCAACAATGAGCAGTTCTTC.

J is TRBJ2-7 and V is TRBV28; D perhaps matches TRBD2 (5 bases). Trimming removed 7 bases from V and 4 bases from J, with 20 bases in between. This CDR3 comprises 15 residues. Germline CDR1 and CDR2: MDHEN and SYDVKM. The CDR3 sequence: CASTRGSATLYEQYF. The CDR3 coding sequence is TGTGCCAGCACCCGAGGGAGCGCCACCCTTTACGAGCAGTACTTC.

The CDR3 is CAWSRGPRGYTF. The CDR3 nucleotides read TGTGCCTGGTCGCGGGGGCCGCGGGGCTACACCTTC. The rearrangement uses TRBV30 and TRBJ1-2, with D possibly being TRBD1 (6 bases). Germline V gene lookup returns CDR1 GTSNPN and CDR2 SVGIG (reference sequence). The CDR3 is 12 residues long. The germline V and J ends were trimmed by 5 bases and 8 bases, with 15 bases remaining between them.

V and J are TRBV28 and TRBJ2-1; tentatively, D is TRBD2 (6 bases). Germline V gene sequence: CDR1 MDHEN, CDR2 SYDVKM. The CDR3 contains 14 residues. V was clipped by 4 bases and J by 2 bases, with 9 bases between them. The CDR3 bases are TGTGCCAGCAGTTCCGGGGGAACCTACAATGAGCAGTTCTTC. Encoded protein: CASSSGGTYNEQFF.

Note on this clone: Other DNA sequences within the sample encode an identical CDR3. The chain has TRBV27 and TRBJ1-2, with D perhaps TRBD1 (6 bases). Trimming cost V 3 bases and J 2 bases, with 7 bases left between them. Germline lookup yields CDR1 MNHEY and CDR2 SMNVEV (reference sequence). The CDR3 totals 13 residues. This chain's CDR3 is CASSFRGNYGYTF. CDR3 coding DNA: TGTGCCAGCAGTTTCAGGGGAAACTATGGCTACACCTTC.

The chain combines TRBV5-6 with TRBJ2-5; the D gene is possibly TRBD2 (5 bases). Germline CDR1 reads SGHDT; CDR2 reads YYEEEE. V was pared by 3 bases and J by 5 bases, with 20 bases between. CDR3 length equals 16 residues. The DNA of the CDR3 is TGTGCCAGCAGCTCCGACGGTCCCCAGCCGGGGGAGACCCAGTACTTC. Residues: CASSSDGPQPGETQYF.

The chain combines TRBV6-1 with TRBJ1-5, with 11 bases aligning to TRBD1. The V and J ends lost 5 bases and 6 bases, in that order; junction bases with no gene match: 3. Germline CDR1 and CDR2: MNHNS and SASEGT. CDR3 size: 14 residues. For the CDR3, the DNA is TGTGCCAGCAGTTGGACAGGGGGCCTTCAGCCCCAGCATTTT. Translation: CASSWTGGLQPQHF.

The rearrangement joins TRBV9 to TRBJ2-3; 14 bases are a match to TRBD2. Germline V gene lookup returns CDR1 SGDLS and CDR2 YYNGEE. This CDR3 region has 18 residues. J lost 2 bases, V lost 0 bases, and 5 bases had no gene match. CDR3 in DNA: TGTGCCAGCAGCGTAGAGGGACTAGCGGGGGCCAACACAGATACGCAGTATTTT. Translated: CASSVEGLAGANTDTQYF.

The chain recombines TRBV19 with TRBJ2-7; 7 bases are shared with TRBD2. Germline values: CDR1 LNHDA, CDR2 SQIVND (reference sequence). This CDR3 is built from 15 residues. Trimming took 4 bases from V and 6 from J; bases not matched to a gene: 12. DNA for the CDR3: TGTGCCAGTAGTAGGGTGGCTAGCGGTCTGGGCGAGCAGTACTTC. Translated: CASSRVASGLGEQYF.

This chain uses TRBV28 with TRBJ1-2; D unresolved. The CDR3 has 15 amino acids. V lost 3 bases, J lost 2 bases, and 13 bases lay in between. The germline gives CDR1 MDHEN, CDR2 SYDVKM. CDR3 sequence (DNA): TGTGCCAGCAGTTTTCCCCTCGGTCTAAACTATGGCTACACCTTC. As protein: CASSFPLGLNYGYTF.

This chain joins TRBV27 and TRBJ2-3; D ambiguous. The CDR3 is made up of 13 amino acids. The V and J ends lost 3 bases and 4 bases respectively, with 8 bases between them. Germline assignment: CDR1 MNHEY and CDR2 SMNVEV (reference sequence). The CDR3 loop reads CASSFTAADTQYF. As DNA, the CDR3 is TGTGCCAGCAGTTTTACTGCGGCAGATACGCAGTATTTT.

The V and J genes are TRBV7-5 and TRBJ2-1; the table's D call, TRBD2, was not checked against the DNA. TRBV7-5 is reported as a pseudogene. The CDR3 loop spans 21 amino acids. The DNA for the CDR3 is TGTGCCAGAAGCAACCTCATTAGGACTAGCTGTGAAAACATTGCGTCTCGGGAGCAGTTCTTC. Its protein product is CARSNLIRTSCENIASREQFF.

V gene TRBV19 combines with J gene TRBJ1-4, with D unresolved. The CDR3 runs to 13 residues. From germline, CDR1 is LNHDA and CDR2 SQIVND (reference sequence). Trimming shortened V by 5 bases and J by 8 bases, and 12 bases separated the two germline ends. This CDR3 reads CASSDRMREKLFF. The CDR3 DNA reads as TGTGCCAGTAGTGACCGCATGAGGGAAAAACTGTTTTTT. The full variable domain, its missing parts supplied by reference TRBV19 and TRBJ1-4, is DGGITQSPKYLFRKEGQNVTLSCEQNLNHDAMYWYRQDPGQGLRLIYYSQIVNDFQKGDIAEGYSVSREKKESFPLTVTSAQKNPTAFYLCASSDRMREKLFFGSGTQLSVL.

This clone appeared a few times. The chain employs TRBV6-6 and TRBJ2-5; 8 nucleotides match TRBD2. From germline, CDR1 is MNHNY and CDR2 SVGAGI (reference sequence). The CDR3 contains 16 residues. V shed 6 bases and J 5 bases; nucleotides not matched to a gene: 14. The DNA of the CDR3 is TGTGCCAGCAGCCCCGGTGGGGCGGGAGGTCGGGAGACCCAGTACTTC. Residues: CASSPGGAGGRETQYF.

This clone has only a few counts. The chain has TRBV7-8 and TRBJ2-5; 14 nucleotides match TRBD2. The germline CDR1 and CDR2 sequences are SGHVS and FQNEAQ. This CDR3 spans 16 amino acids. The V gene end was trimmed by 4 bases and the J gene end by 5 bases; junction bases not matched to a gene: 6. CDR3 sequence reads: CASSSTSGGGLETQYF. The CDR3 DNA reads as TGTGCCAGCAGCTCGACTAGCGGGGGGGGATTGGAGACCCAGTACTTC. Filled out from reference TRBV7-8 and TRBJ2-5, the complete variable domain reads GAGVSQSPRYKVAKRGQDVALRCDPISGHVSLFWYQQALGQGPEFLTYFQNEAQLDKSGLPSDRFFAERPEGSVSTLKIQRTQQEDSAVYLCASSSTSGGGLETQYFGPGTRLLVL.